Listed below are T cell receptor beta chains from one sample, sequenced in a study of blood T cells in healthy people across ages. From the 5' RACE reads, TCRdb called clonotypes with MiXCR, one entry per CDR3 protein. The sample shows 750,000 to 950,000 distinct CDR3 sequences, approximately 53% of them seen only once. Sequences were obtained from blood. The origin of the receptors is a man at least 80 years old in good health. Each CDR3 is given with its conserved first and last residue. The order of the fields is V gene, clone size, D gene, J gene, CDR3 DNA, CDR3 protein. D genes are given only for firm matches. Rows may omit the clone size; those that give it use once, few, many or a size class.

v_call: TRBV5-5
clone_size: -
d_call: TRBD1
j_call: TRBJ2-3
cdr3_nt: TGTGCCAGCAGCACCCCGGGACAGCGACACATCACAGATACGCAGTATTTT
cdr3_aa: CASSTPGQRHITDTQYF

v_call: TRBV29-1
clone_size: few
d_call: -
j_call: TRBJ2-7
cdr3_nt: TGCAGCGCGCCGACACGGTGGGTCAGAACCAGCTCCTACGAGCAGTACTTC
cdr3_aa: CSAPTRWVRTSSYEQYF

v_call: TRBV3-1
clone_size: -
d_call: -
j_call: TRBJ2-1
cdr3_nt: TGTGCCAGCAGCCAACGACTCCCCCGTAGGGATGAGCAGTTCTTC
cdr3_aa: CASSQRLPRRDEQFF

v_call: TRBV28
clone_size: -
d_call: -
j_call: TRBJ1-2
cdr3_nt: TGTGCCAGCAGTTTCACCCGGGGCGCGGCGCCTGGCTACACCTTC
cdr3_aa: CASSFTRGAAPGYTF

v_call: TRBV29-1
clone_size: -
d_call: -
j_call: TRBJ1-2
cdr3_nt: TGCAGCGGGGGGGGTCAGGGAGAGGGCTATGGCTACACCTTC
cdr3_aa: CSGGGQGEGYGYTF

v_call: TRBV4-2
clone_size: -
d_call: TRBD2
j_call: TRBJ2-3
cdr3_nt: TGTGCCAGCAGCCAACCAGCGGGAGGGACCACAGATACGCAGTATTTT
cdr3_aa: CASSQPAGGTTDTQYF

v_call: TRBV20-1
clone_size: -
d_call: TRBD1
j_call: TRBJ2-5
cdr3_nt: TGCAGTGCCCCCAAACAGGGGTATGGGGAGACCCAGTACTTC
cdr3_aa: CSAPKQGYGETQYF

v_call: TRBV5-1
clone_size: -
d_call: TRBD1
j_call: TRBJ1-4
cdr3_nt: TGCGCCAGCAGCATAGGACCCAGGGGGCGAAGTAATGAAAAACTGTTTTTT
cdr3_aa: CASSIGPRGRSNEKLFF

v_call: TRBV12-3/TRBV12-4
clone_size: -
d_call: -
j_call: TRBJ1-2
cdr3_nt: TGTGCCAGCAGCCCCACCCCCGCTGGCTACACCTTC
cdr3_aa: CASSPTPAGYTF

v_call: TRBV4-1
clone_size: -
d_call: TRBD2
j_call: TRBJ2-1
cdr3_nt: TGCGCCAGCAGCCAAGACGGGGCGGGAGGGCCGATGGATGAGCAGTTCTTC
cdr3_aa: CASSQDGAGGPMDEQFF

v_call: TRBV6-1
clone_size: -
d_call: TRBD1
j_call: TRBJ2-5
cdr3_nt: TGTGCCAGCAGTTGGACAGGGGTGACCCAGTACTTC
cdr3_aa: CASSWTGVTQYF

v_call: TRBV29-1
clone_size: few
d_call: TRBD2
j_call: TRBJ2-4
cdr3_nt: TGCAGCGTTGAGGGACTAGCGGGAGCTGGGGGGACCAAAAACATTCAGTACTTC
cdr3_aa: CSVEGLAGAGGTKNIQYF

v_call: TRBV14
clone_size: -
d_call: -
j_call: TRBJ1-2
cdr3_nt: TGTGCCAGCAGCCAAGACTCAGGATTCTATGGCTACACCTTC
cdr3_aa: CASSQDSGFYGYTF

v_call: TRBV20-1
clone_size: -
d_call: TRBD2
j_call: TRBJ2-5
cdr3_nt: TGCAGTGCCGGGACCAGCGGGGACCACCAAGAGACCCAGTACTTC
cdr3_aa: CSAGTSGDHQETQYF

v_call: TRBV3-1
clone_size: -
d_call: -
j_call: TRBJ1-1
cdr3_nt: TGTGCTAGCAGCCAAGCTACGGCAAACACTGAAGCTTTCTTT
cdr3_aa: CASSQATANTEAFF

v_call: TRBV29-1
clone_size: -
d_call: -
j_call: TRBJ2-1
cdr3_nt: TGCAGCTTGTTGCGGGGTAGCTCTGGATCCTACAATGAGCAGTTCTTC
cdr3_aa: CSLLRGSSGSYNEQFF

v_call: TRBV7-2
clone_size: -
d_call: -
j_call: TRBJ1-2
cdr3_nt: TGTGCCAGCAGCCTACTAGGGGGGGCCCTTAACTATGGCTACACCTTC
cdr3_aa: CASSLLGGALNYGYTF

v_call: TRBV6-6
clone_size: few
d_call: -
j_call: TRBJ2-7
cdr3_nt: TGTGCCAGCAGTTACTCGGAGGGCGAGCAGTACTTC
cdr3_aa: CASSYSEGEQYF

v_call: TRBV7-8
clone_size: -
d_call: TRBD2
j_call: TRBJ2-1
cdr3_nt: TGTGCCAGCAGCTCCACGAGAGCGGGAGTTGCTTTCAATGAGCAGTTCTTC
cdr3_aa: CASSSTRAGVAFNEQFF

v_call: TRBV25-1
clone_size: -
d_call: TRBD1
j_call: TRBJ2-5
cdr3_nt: TGTGCCAGCAGTGGATGGACAGGCGAGACCCAGTACTTC
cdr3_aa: CASSGWTGETQYF

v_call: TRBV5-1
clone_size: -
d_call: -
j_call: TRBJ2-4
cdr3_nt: TGCGCCAGCAGCTTATCACAGTTTCCGCCCATTCAGTACTTC
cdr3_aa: CASSLSQFPPIQYF

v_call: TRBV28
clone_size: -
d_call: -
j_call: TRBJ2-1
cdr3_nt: TGTGCCAGCAGTTTTACTAGCTATGAGCAGTTCTTC
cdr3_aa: CASSFTSYEQFF

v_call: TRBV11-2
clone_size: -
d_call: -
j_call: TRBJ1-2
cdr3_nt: TGTGCCAGCAGCTTAGATCCCTCGGGGGATGGCTACACCTTC
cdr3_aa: CASSLDPSGDGYTF

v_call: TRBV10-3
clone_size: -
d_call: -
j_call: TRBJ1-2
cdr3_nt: TGTGCCATCAGTGAGCCTGGGGTTGGCTACACCTTC
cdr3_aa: CAISEPGVGYTF

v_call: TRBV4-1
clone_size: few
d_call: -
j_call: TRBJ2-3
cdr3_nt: TGCGCCAGCAGCCAATTCAGGCTGAGGGATACGCAGTATTTT
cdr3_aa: CASSQFRLRDTQYF

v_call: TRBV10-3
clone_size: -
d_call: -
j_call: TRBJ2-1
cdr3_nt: TGTGCCATAGGGACTGCGACAGGGAACAATGAGCAGTTCTTC
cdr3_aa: CAIGTATGNNEQFF

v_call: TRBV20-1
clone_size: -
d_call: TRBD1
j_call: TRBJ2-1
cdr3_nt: TGCAGTGCTACACAGGGGCCCCCCTACAATGAGCAGTTCTTC
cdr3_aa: CSATQGPPYNEQFF

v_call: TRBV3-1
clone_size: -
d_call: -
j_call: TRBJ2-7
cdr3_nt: TGTGCCAGCAGCCAAGTCGGGTTGTCCGGGCAGTACTTC
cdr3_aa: CASSQVGLSGQYF

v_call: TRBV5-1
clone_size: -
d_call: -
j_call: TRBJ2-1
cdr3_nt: TGCGCCAGCAGCCCTGGACTCTCGGGCCGACCATCCTACAATGAGCAGTTCTTC
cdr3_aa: CASSPGLSGRPSYNEQFF

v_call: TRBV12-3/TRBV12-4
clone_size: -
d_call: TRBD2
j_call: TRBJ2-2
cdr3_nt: TGTGCCAGCAGTCTTCGACTAGCGGGAGGGGACGGGGAGCTGTTTTTT
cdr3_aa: CASSLRLAGGDGELFF

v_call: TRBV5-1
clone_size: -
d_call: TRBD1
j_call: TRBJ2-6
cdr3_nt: TGCGCCAGCAGCTCGTCCCCCGCGACAGGGTACTCTGGGGCCAACGTCCTGACTTTC
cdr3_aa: CASSSSPATGYSGANVLTF

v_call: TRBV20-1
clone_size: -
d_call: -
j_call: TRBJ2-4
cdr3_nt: TGCAGTGCTAGAGCCGGGGGTAAAAACATTCAGTACTTC
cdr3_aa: CSARAGGKNIQYF

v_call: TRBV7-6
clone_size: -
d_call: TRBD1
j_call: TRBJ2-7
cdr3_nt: TGTGCCAGCAGCGTGACCGGGACAGGGCGCGAGCAGTACTTC
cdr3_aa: CASSVTGTGREQYF

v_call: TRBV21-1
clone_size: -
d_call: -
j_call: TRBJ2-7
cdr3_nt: TGTGCCAGCAGCCGGACAGGGACGCTAGCGGGGAGCTACGAGCAGTACTTC
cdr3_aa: CASSRTGTLAGSYEQYF

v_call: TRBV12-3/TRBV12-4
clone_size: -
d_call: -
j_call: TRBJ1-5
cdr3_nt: TGTGCCAGCACCCTTAACCAGGGTGGGCCTCAGCATTTT
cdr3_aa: CASTLNQGGPQHF

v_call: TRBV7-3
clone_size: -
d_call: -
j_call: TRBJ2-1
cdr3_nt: TGTGCCAGCAGCTTAGCCCCCCTCTCCGAGCAGTTCTTC
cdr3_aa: CASSLAPLSEQFF

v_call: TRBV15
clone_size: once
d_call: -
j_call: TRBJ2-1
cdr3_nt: TGTGCCACCAGCAGCGGCTGGCAGTTTTTTGAATATGAGCAGTTCTTC
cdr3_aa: CATSSGWQFFEYEQFF

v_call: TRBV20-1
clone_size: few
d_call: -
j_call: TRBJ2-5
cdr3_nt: TGCAGTGCTCTGCACGGAGGGAGAGAGACCCAGTACTTC
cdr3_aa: CSALHGGRETQYF

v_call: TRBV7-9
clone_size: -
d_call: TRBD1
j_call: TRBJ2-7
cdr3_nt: TGTGCCAGCAGCTATCTGGGACAGGGGTACTACGAGCAGTACTTC
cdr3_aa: CASSYLGQGYYEQYF

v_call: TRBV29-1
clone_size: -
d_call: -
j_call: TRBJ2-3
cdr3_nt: TGCAGCGTTGGTGATGCAGAGTCAGATACGCAGTATTTT
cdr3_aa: CSVGDAESDTQYF

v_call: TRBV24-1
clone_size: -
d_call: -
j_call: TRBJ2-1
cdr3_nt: TGTGCCGCCAGTCGGGGTTTCGGTGAGCAGTTCTTC
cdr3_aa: CAASRGFGEQFF

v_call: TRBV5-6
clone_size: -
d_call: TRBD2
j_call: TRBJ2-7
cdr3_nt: TGTGCCAGCAGCTCTCGGGGACTAGCGCTATCCTACGAGCAGTACTTC
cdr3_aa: CASSSRGLALSYEQYF

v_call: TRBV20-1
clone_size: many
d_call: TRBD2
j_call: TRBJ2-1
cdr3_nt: TGCAGTGCTAGCTGGACTAGCGGGAACGATGAGCAGTTCTTC
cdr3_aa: CSASWTSGNDEQFF

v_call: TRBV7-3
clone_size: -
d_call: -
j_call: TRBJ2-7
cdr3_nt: TGTGCCAGCAGCTCAACGGGATTAGGCGAGCAGTACTTC
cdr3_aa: CASSSTGLGEQYF

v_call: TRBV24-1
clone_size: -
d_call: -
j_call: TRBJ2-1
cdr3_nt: TGTGCCACCAAAGGGGTCAACAATGAGCAGTTCTTC
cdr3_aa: CATKGVNNEQFF

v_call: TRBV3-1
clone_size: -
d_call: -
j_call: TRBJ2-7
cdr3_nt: TGTGCCAGCAGCCGCATACAGGATCCCGGGCAGTACTTC
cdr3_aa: CASSRIQDPGQYF